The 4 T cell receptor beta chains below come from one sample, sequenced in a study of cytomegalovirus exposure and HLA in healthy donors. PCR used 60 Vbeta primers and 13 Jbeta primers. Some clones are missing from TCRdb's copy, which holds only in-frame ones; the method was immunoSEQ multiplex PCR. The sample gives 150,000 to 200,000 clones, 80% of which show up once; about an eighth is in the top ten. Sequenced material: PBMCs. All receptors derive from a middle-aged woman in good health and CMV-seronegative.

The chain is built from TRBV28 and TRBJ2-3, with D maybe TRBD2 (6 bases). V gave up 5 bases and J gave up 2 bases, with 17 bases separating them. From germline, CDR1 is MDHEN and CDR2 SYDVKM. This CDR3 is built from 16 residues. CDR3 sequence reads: CASSSLPGLPTDTQYF. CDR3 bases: TGTGCCAGCAGTAGCCTCCCGGGACTTCCCACAGATACGCAGTATTTT.

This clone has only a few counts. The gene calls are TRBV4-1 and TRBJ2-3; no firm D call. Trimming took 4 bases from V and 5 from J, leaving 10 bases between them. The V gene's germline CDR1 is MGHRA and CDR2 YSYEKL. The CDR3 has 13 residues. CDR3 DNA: TGCGCCAGCAGCCTCAATTTTAGAGATACGCAGTATTTT. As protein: CASSLNFRDTQYF.

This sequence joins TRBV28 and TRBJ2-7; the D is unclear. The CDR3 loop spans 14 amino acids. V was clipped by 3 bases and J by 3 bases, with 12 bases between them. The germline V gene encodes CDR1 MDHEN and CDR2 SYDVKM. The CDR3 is CASSLGQTFYEQYF. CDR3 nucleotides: TGTGCCAGCAGTTTGGGCCAAACCTTCTACGAGCAGTACTTC.

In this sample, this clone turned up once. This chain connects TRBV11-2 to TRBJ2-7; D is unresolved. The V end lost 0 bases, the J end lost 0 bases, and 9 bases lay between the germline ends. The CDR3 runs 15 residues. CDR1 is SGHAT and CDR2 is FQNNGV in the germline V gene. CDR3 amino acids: CASSLDRLSSYEQYF. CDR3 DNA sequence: TGTGCCAGCAGCTTAGACCGACTTAGCTCCTACGAGCAGTACTTC.